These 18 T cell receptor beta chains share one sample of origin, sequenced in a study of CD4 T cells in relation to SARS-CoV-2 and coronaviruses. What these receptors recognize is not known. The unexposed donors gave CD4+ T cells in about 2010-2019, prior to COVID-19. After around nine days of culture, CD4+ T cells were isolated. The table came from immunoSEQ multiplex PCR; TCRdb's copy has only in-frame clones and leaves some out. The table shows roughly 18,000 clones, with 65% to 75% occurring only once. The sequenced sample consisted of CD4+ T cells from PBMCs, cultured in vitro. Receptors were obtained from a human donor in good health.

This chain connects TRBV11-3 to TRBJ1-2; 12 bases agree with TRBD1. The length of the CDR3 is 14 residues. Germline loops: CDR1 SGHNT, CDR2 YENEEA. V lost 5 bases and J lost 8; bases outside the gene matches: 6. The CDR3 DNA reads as TGTGCCAGCAGCCCGGGACAGGGGGCCGAGGGCTACACCTTC. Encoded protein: CASSPGQGAEGYTF.

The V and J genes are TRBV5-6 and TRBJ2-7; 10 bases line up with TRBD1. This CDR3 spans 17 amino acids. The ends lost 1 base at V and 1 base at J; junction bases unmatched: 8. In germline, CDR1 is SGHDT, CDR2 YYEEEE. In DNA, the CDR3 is TGTGCCAGCAGCTTGTTTTTTGGGGGACAGGGGTCCTACGAGCAGTACTTC. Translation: CASSLFFGGQGSYEQYF. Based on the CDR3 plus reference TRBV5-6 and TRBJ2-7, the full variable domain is DAGVTQSPTHLIKTRGQQVTLRCSPKSGHDTVSWYQQALGQGPQFIFQYYEEEERQRGNFPDRFSGHQFPNYSSELNVNALLLGDSALYLCASSLFFGGQGSYEQYFGPGTRLTVT.

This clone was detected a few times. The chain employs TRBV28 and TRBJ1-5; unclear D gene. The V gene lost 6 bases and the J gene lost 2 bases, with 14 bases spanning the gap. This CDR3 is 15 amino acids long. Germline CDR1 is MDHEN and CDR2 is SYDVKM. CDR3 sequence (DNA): TGTGCCAGCAGCCCTTATGGGGATGGCAATCAGCCCCAGCATTTT. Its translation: CASSPYGDGNQPQHF.

CDR3 in DNA: TGTGCCAGCAGACGACTAGCGGGGCAAGAGACCCAGTACTTC. It is translated as CASRRLAGQETQYF. V usage is TRBV6-5 and J usage is TRBJ2-5, with TRBD2 identical over 11 bases. Germline V gene lookup returns CDR1 MNHEY and CDR2 SVGAGI. The CDR3 covers 14 residues. J lost 2 bases, V lost 6 bases, and 2 bases had no gene match.

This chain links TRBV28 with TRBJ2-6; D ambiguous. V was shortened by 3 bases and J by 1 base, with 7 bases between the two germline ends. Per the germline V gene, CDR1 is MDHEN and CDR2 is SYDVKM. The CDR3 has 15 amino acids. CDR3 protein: CASSFSGSGANVLTF. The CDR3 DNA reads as TGTGCCAGCAGTTTCTCTGGGTCTGGGGCCAACGTCCTGACTTTC.

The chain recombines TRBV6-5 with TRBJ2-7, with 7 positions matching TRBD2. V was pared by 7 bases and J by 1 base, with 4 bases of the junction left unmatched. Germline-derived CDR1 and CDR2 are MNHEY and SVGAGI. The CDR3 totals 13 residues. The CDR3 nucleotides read TGTGCCAGCACGGGTAGCGGGTCCTACGAGCAGTACTTC. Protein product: CASTGSGSYEQYF.

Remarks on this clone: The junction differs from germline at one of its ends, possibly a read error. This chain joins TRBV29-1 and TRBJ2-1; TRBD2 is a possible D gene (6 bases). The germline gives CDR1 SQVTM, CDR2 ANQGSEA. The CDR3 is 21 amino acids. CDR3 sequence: CSVVSHSLLTNKPGSYDEQFF. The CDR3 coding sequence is TGCAGCGTTGTTTCTCACTCACTTCTCACTAATAAGCCCGGGAGCTACGATGAGCAGTTCTTC.

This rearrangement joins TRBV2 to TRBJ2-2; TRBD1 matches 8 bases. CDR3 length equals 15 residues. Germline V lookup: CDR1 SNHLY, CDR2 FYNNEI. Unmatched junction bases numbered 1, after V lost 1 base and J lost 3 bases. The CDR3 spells CASSEVQGDTGELFF. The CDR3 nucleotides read TGTGCCAGCAGTGAAGTACAGGGGGACACCGGGGAGCTGTTTTTT.

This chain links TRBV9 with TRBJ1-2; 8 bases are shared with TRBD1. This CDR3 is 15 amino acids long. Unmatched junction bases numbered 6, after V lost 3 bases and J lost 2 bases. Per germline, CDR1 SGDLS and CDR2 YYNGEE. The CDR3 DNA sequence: TGTGCCAGCAGCGGTGGACAGGGCTTCAACTATGGCTACACCTTC. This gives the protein CASSGGQGFNYGYTF.

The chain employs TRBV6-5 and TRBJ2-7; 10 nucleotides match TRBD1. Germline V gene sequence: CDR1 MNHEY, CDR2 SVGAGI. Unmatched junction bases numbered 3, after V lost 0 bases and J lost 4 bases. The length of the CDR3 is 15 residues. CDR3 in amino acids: CASSYSSGQGYEQYF. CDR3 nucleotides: TGTGCCAGCAGTTACTCATCGGGACAGGGGTACGAGCAGTACTTC.

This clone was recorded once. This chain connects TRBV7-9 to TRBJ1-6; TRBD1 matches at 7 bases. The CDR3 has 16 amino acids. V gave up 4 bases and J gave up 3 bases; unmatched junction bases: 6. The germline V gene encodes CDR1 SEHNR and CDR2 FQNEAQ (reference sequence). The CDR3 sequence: CASSSGWDSYNSPLHF. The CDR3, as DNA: TGTGCCAGCAGCTCGGGTTGGGACAGCTATAATTCACCCCTCCACTTT. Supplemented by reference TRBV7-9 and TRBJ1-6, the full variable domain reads DTGVSQNPRHKITKRGQNVTFRCDPISEHNRLYWYRQTLGQGPEFLTYFQNEAQLEKSRLLSDRFSAERPKGSFSTLEIQRTEQGDSAMYLCASSSGWDSYNSPLHFGNGTRLTVT.

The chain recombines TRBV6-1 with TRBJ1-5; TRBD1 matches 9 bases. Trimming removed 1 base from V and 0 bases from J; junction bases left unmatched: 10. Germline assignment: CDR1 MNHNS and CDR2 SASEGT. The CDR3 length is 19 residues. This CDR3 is CASSEVWDRDLYSNQPQHF. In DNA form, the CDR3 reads TGTGCCAGCAGTGAAGTATGGGACAGGGATCTTTATAGCAATCAGCCCCAGCATTTT.

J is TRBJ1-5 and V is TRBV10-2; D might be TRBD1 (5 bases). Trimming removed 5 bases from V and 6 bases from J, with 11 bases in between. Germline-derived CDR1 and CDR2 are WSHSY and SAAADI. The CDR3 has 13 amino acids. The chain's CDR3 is CASSLGQGQPQHF. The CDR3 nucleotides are TGCGCCAGCAGTTTGGGGCAGGGTCAGCCCCAGCATTTT.

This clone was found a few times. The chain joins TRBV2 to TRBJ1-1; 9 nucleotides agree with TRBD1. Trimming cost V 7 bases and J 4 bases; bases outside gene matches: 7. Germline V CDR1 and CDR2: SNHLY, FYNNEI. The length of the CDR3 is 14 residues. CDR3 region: CASIVRQGGTEAFF. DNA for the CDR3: TGTGCCAGCATCGTAAGACAGGGGGGCACTGAAGCTTTCTTT. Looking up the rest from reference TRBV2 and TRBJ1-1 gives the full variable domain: EPEVTQTPSHQVTQMGQEVILRCVPISNHLYFYWYRQILGQKVEFLVSFYNNEISEKSEIFDDQFSVERPDGSNFTLKIRSTKLEDSAMYFCASIVRQGGTEAFFGQGTRLTVV.

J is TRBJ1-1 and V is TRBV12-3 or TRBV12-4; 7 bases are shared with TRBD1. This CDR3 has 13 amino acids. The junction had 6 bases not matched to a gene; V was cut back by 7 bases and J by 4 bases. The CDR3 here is CASIVTGATEAFF. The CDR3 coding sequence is TGTGCCAGCATCGTTACAGGGGCCACTGAAGCTTTCTTT.

The CDR3, as DNA: TGTGCCAGCTCACCATTCGGCAGGGCGGGCACTGAAGCTTTCTTT. Residues: CASSPFGRAGTEAFF. The V and J genes are TRBV18 and TRBJ1-1; weak D call: TRBD1 (5 bases). There are 15 residues in the CDR3. The V gene's germline CDR1 is KGHSH and CDR2 LQKENI. V was pared by 2 bases and J by 4 bases, with 14 bases between.

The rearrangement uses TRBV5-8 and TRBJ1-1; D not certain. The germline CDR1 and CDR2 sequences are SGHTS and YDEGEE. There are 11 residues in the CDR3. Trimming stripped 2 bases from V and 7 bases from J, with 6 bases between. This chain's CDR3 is CASSFLVEAFF. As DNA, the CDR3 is TGTGCCAGCAGCTTTTTGGTTGAAGCTTTCTTT.

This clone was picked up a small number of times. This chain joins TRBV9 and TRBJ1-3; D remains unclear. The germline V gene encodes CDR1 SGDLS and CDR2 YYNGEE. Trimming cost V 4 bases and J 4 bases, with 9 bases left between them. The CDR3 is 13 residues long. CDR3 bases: TGTGCCAGCAGCCAAACGGGGGGAAACACCATATATTTT. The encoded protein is CASSQTGGNTIYF.